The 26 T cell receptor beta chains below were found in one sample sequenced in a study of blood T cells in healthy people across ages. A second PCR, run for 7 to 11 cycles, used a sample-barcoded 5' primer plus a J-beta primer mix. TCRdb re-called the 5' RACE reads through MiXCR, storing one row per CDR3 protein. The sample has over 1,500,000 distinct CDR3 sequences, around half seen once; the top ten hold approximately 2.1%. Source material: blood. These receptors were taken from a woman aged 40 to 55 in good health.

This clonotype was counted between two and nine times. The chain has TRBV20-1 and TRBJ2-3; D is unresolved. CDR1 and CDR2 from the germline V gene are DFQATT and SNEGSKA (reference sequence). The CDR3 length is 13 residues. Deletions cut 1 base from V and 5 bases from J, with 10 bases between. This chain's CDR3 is CSARVPALDTQYF. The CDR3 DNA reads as TGCAGTGCTAGAGTTCCCGCCCTAGATACGCAGTATTTT.

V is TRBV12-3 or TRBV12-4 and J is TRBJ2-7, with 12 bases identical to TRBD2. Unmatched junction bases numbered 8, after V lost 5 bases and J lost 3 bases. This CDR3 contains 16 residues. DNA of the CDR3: TGTGCCAGCAGTCCGAAGGGACTAGCGGGCAACTACGAGCAGTACTTC. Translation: CASSPKGLAGNYEQYF.

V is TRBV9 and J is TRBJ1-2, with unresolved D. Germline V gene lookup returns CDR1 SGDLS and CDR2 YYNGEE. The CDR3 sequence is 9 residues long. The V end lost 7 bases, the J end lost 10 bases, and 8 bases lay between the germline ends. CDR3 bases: TGTGCCAGCGGGTCGTACTACACCTTC. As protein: CASGSYYTF.

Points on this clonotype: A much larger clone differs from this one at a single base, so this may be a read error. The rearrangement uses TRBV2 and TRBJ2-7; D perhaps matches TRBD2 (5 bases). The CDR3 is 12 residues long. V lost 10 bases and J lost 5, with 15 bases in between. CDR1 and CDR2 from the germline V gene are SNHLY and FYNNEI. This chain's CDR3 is CANNEGSDEQYF. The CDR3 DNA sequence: TGTGCCAACAACGAGGGTTCGGACGAGCAGTACTTC.

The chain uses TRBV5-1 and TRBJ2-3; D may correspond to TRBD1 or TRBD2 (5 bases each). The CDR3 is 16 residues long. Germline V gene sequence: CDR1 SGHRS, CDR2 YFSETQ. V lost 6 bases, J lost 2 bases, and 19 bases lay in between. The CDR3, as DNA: TGCGCCAGCAACCGAGGGGACGCCAGAACCACAGATACGCAGTATTTT. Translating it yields CASNRGDARTTDTQYF.

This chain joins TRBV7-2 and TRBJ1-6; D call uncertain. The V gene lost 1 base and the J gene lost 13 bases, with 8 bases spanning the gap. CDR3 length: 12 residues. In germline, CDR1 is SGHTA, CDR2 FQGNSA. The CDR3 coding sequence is TGTGCCAGCAGCTTAGAGGTCGGGCCCCTCCACTTT. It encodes CASSLEVGPLHF. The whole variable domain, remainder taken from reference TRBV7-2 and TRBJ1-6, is GAGVSQSPSNKVTEKGKDVELRCDPISGHTALYWYRQSLGQGLEFLIYFQGNSAPDKSGLPSDRFSAERTGGSVSTLTIQRTQQEDSAVYLCASSLEVGPLHFGNGTRLTVT.

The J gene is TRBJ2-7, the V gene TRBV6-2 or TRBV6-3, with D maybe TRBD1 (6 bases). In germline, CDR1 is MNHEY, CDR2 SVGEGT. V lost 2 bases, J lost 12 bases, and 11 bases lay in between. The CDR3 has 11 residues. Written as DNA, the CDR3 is TGTGCCAGCAGTTACGAGGGGGAGTTGTACTTC. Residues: CASSYEGELYF.

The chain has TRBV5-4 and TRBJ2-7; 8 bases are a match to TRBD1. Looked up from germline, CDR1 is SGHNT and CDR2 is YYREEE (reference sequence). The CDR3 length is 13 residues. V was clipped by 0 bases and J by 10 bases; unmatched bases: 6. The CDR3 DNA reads TGTGCCAGCAGCTTGGTGAAGACAGGGGACCAGTACTTC. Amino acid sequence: CASSLVKTGDQYF.

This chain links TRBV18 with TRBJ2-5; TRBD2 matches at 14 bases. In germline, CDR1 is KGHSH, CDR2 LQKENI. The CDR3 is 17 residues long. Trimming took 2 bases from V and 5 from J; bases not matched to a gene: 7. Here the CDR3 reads CASSPIWTSGGQETQYF. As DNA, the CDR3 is TGTGCCAGCTCACCAATTTGGACTAGCGGGGGGCAGGAGACCCAGTACTTC.

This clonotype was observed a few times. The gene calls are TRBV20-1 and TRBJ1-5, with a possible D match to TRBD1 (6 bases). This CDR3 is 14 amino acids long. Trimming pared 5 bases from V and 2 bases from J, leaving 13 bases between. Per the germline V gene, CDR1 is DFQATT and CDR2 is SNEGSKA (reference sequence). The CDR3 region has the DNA TGCAGTGCTGGGGGGGCCGGGCGCAATCAGCCCCAGCATTTT. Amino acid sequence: CSAGGAGRNQPQHF.

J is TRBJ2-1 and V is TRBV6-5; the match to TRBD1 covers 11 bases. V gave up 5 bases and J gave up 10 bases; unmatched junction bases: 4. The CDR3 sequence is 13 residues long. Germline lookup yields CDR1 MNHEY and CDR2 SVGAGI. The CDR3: CASSGGTGGEQFF. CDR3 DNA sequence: TGTGCCAGCAGTGGGGGGACAGGGGGGGAGCAGTTCTTC.

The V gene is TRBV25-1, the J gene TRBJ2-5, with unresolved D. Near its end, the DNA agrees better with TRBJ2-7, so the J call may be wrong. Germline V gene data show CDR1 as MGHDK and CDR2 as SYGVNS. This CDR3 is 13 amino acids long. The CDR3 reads CASRRQSFDEQYF. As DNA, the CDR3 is TGTGCCAGCAGGCGGCAGTCCTTTGACGAGCAGTACTTC.

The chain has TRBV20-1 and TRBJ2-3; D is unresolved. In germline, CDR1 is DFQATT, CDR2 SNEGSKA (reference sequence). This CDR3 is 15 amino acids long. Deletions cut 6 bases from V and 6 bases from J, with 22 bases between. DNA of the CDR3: TGCAGTGCCCTTAGTTTACCCCCTCGGACGGATACGCAGTATTTT. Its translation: CSALSLPPRTDTQYF.

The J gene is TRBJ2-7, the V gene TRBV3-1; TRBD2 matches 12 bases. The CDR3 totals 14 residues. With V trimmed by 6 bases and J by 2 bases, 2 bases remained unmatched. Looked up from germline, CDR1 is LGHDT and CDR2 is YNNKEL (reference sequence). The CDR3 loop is CASRSSGGAYEQYF. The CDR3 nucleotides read TGTGCCAGCAGGTCTAGCGGGGGGGCCTACGAGCAGTACTTC.

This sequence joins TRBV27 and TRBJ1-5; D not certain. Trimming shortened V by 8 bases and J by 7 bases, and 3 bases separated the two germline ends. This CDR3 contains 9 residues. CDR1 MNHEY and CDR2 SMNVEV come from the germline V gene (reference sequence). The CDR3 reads CASGQPQHF. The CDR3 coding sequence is TGTGCCAGCGGGCAGCCCCAGCATTTT.

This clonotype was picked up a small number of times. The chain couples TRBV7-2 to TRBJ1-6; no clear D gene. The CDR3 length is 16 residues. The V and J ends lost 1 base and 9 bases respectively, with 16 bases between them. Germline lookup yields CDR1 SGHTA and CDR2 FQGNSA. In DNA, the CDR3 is TGTGCCAGCAGCTTAGTGCGTCAGCTAGCCATTTCACCCCTCCACTTT. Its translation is CASSLVRQLAISPLHF.

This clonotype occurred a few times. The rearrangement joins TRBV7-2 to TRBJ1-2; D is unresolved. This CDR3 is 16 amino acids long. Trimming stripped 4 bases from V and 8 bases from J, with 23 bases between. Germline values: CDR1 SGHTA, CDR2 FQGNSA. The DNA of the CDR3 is TGTGCCAGCAGCTCACTCAGTCGCCCGATTCGACGGGGCTACACCTTC. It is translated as CASSSLSRPIRRGYTF.

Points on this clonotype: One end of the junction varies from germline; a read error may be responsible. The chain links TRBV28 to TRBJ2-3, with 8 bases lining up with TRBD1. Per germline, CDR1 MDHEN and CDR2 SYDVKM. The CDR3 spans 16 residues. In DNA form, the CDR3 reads TGTGCGAGCAGTCCAATGACAGGGGCGGTGAAAGATACGCAGTATTTT. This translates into CASSPMTGAVKDTQYF.

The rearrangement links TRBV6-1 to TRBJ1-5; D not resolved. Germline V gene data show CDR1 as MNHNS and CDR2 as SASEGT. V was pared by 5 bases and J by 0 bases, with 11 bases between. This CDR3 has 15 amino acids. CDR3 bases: TGTGCCAGCAGTTTTGAGAGCTATAGCAATCAGCCCCAGCATTTT. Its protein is CASSFESYSNQPQHF.

CDR3 nucleotides: TGTGCCAGCAGCTTCGACAGGGGGATTAATGAAAAACTGTTTTTT. Amino acids: CASSFDRGINEKLFF. The chain is built from TRBV11-2 and TRBJ1-4; TRBD1 agrees at 9 bases. Germline CDR1 and CDR2: SGHAT and FQNNGV. This CDR3 is 15 amino acids long. The ends lost 3 bases at V and 4 bases at J; junction bases unmatched: 3.

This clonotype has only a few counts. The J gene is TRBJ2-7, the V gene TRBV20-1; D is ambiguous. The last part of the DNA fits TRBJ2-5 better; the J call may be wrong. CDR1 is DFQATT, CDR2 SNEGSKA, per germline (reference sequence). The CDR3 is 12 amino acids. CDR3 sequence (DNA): TGCAGTGCTTTACTACTCGGGGAGACCCAGTACTTC. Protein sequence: CSALLLGETQYF.

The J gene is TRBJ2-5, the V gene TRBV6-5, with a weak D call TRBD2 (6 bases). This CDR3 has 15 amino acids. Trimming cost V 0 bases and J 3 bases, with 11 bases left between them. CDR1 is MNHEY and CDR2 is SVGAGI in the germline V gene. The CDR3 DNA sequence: TGTGCCAGCAGTTACTCGGGACTGAAAAAAGAGACCCAGTACTTC. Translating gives CASSYSGLKKETQYF.

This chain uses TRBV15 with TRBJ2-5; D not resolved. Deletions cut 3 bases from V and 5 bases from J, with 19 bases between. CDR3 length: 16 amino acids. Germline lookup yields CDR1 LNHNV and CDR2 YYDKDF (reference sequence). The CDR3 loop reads CATSSVLQSQWETQYF. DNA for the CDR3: TGTGCCACCAGCAGTGTGCTACAGTCCCAGTGGGAGACCCAGTACTTC.

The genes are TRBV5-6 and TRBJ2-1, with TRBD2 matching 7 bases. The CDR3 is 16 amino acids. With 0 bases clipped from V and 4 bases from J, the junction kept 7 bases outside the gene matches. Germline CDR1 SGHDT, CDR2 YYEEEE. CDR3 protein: CASSLVSSSGYNEQFF. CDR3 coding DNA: TGTGCCAGCAGCTTGGTTAGTTCTAGCGGATACAATGAGCAGTTCTTC.

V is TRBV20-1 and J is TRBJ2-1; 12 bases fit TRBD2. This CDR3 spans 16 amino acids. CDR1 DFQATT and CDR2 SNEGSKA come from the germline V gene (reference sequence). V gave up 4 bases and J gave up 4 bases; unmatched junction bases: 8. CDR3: CSATQGLAGGYNEQFF. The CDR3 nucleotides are TGCAGTGCTACTCAGGGCCTAGCGGGGGGGTACAATGAGCAGTTCTTC.

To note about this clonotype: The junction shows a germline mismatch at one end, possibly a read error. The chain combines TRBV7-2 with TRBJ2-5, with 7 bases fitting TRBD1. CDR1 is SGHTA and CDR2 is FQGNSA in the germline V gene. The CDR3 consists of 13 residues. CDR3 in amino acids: CAGSCDRAETQYF. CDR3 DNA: TGTGCCGGCAGCTGCGACAGGGCTGAGACCCAGTACTTC.